Below are 18 T cell receptor beta chains sequenced from a single sample in a study of vaccination effects on CD4 cells after COVID-19. The antigens of these receptors remain unknown. Libraries were prepared by immunoSEQ multiplex PCR; TCRdb keeps only in-frame clonotypes and omits some of them. This table holds roughly 14,000 clones, around 72% found once. Expansion of antigen-specific CD4+ T cells with viral peptide pools was carried out by the ViraFEST assay before sequencing. Cultured cells yielded isolated CD4+ T cells after 10 days. Vaccination of participants consisted of two doses of either the BNT162b2 or mRNA-1273 vaccine. Here the sequenced sample was CD4+ T cells from PBMCs cultured with SARS-CoV-2 spike peptides, taken after COVID-19 vaccination. Receptors originate from a human donor who received a COVID-19 vaccine.

The genes are TRBV5-1 and TRBJ2-2; 13 bases fit TRBD2. CDR1 is SGHRS and CDR2 is YFSETQ in the germline V gene. This CDR3 has 16 amino acids. Trimming removed 0 bases from V and 4 bases from J; junction bases left unmatched: 0. Written as DNA, the CDR3 is TGCGCCAGCAGCTTGGGACTAGCGGGGGGCACCGGGGAGCTGTTTTTT. Protein: CASSLGLAGGTGELFF. The variable domain in full, with the rest retrieved from reference TRBV5-1 and TRBJ2-2, is KAGVTQTPRYLIKTRGQQVTLSCSPISGHRSVSWYQQTPGQGLQFLFEYFSETQRNKGNFPGRFSGRQFSNSRSEMNVSTLELGDSALYLCASSLGLAGGTGELFFGEGSRLTVL.

Of note for this clone: One end of the junction is discordant with germline, which a read error may explain. The chain couples TRBV6-5 to TRBJ2-2; TRBD1 matches at 8 bases. From germline, CDR1 is MNHEY and CDR2 SVGAGI. The CDR3 is made up of 16 amino acids. The CDR3 coding sequence is TGTGCCAGCAGTTACTCCCAGACAGGGGCTGGGCGGGGAGCTGTTTTT. Its translation is CASSYSQTGAGRGAVF.

This clone has a single count. The chain combines TRBV25-1 with TRBJ2-5; no reliable D call. V was trimmed by 4 bases and J by 2 bases, leaving 17 bases between them. Germline CDR1 and CDR2: MGHDK and SYGVNS. The length of the CDR3 is 16 residues. CDR3 DNA: TGTGCCAGCAGTGCCCTTGGGCCGACCAAGCAAGAGACCCAGTACTTC. Encoded protein: CASSALGPTKQETQYF.

The chain has TRBV5-4 and TRBJ2-7; 9 bases match TRBD1. The V gene end was trimmed by 0 bases and the J gene end by 1 base; junction bases not matched to a gene: 8. Germline V CDR1 and CDR2: SGHNT, YYREEE (reference sequence). There are 17 residues in the CDR3. The CDR3 loop is CASSLVRGQGFSYEQYF. In DNA, the CDR3 is TGTGCCAGCAGCTTGGTTAGAGGACAGGGGTTTTCCTACGAGCAGTACTTC. Full variable domain (outside the CDR3, taken from reference TRBV5-4 and TRBJ2-7): ETGVTQSPTHLIKTRGQQVTLRCSSQSGHNTVSWYQQALGQGPQFIFQYYREEENGRGNFPPRFSGLQFPNYSSELNVNALELDDSALYLCASSLVRGQGFSYEQYFGPGTRLTVT.

The V gene is TRBV5-1, the J gene TRBJ1-5; D is unclear. The CDR3 extends over 15 amino acids. Trimming left V 0 bases short and J 3 bases short, with 10 bases between. Germline CDR1 reads SGHRS; CDR2 reads YFSETQ. The CDR3 DNA reads TGCGCCAGCAGCTTGGAGGACGGCTTCAATCAGCCCCAGCATTTT. Translating gives CASSLEDGFNQPQHF.

This clone was observed a single time. J is TRBJ2-2 and V is TRBV27; no firm D call. V dropped 8 bases and J dropped 4 bases, with 14 bases sitting between them. The CDR3 contains 14 residues. Germline V gives CDR1 MNHEY, CDR2 SMNVEV (reference sequence). The CDR3 sequence is CASASRPITGELFF. For the CDR3, the DNA is TGTGCCAGCGCTTCGCGGCCAATCACCGGGGAGCTGTTTTTT.

The V call is TRBV4-1, the J call TRBJ1-1; D gene uncertain. Germline CDR1 MGHRA, CDR2 YSYEKL. The V end was cut by 2 bases, the J end by 6 bases, with 10 bases between. The CDR3 has 13 amino acids. The CDR3 loop reads CASSQSRIAEAFF. The CDR3 DNA sequence: TGCGCCAGCAGCCAATCCCGGATCGCTGAAGCTTTCTTT.

This clone is labeled medium-sized. The rearrangement links TRBV5-4 to TRBJ2-5, with 7 bases that match TRBD2. From germline, CDR1 is SGHNT and CDR2 YYREEE (reference sequence). The CDR3 runs to 14 residues. J lost 5 bases, V lost 2 bases, and 6 bases had no gene match. The CDR3 coding sequence is TGTGCCAGCAGCTTAGCGGGACCCCCGGAGACCCAGTACTTC. It translates to CASSLAGPPETQYF.

V is TRBV2 and J is TRBJ2-1, with TRBD1 as a possible D gene (5 bases). Germline V lookup: CDR1 SNHLY, CDR2 FYNNEI. The length of the CDR3 is 13 residues. Trimming took 7 bases from V and 9 from J, leaving 16 bases between them. CDR3 loop: CASNWGRVGEQFF. The CDR3 DNA is TGTGCCAGCAACTGGGGCAGGGTGGGTGAGCAGTTCTTC.

The chain is built from TRBV7-2 and TRBJ2-3; 9 bases agree with TRBD2. Germline V gene sequence: CDR1 SGHTA, CDR2 FQGNSA. The V segment lost 5 bases and the J segment 4 bases; nucleotides outside the gene matches: 7. The CDR3 spans 15 residues. CDR3 DNA sequence: TGTGCCAGCAGCCCCGCGGGACTAGCACCAGATACGCAGTATTTT. This translates into CASSPAGLAPDTQYF.

This clone was counted a single time. The chain couples TRBV6-5 to TRBJ2-1, with D perhaps TRBD2 (7 bases). V lost 0 bases, J lost 10 bases, and 19 bases lay in between. CDR1 is MNHEY and CDR2 is SVGAGI in the germline V gene. The CDR3 is 16 amino acids. The CDR3 DNA reads as TGTGCCAGCAGTTACTCGCGTCCGGGGGGCCGGGTAGAGCAGTTCTTC. Its translation is CASSYSRPGGRVEQFF.

This chain joins TRBV10-3 and TRBJ2-3; possibly TRBD2 for D (5 bases). From germline, CDR1 is ENHRY and CDR2 SYGVKD. The CDR3 runs to 12 residues. V was cut by 4 bases and J by 5 bases, with 7 bases left in between. The CDR3 here is CAISGTRDTQYF. The DNA of the CDR3 is TGTGCCATCAGTGGGACTCGAGATACGCAGTATTTT.

The J gene is TRBJ2-3, the V gene TRBV2; D ambiguous. The CDR3 contains 11 residues. V was cut by 10 bases and J by 4 bases, with 9 bases left in between. From germline, CDR1 is SNHLY and CDR2 FYNNEI. Written as DNA, the CDR3 is TGTGCCATCCGGACGGCAGATACGCAGTATTTT. This encodes CAIRTADTQYF.

The gene calls are TRBV19 and TRBJ2-3; 11 bases fit TRBD2. The CDR3 extends over 17 amino acids. Trimming took 1 base from V and 5 from J; bases not matched to a gene: 8. The germline CDR1 and CDR2 sequences are LNHDA and SQIVND (reference sequence). The DNA for the CDR3 is TGTGCCAGTAGTATAGGTACTAGCGGGAGTCCTGGAGATACGCAGTATTTT. Amino acids: CASSIGTSGSPGDTQYF.

Only a few counts were recorded for this clone. CDR3: CASSYGGLPTEAFF. Here the CDR3 DNA reads TGTGCCAGCAGTTACGGGGGTCTCCCCACTGAAGCTTTCTTT. The chain uses TRBV6-5 and TRBJ1-1, with TRBD1 as a possible D gene (5 bases). V was shortened by 2 bases and J by 4 bases, with 11 bases between the two germline ends. The CDR3 totals 14 residues. CDR1 and CDR2 from the germline V gene are MNHEY and SVGAGI.

This clone is medium-sized. The rearrangement uses TRBV27 and TRBJ1-3; D not resolved. CDR1 and CDR2 from the germline V gene are MNHEY and SMNVEV (reference sequence). Trimming took off 5 bases at V and 4 bases at J, with 21 bases between the two ends. This CDR3 spans 17 amino acids. Here the CDR3 reads CASSRRKPTGLGNTIYF. CDR3 bases: TGTGCCAGCAGTCGGAGGAAACCCACGGGCCTCGGAAACACCATATATTTT.

This clone was detected only once. V and J are TRBV11-3 and TRBJ2-1, with 9 positions matching TRBD1. The CDR3 loop spans 16 amino acids. Trimming cost V 6 bases and J 0 bases; bases outside gene matches: 6. The V gene's germline CDR1 is SGHNT and CDR2 YENEEA. CDR3 in amino acids: CASSRRQGDSYNEQFF. The DNA for the CDR3 is TGTGCCAGCAGTCGCAGACAGGGGGACTCCTACAATGAGCAGTTCTTC.

This chain links TRBV28 with TRBJ2-7; no firm D call. Germline V gene data show CDR1 as MDHEN and CDR2 as SYDVKM. Trimming stripped 3 bases from V and 2 bases from J, with 14 bases between. The CDR3 is 15 residues long. CDR3 amino acids: CASSLGGPPPYEQYF. The CDR3 DNA is TGTGCCAGCAGTTTGGGCGGTCCCCCCCCCTACGAGCAGTACTTC.